The clone carrying this T cell receptor beta chain has a count of ten or more. The germline gives CDR1 LNHNV, CDR2 YYDKDF (reference sequence). Deletions cut 1 base from V and 6 bases from J, with 7 bases between. CDR3 length: 13 residues. TCRdb reprocessed the multiplex PCR reads via MiXCR and lists one record per CDR3 protein. The sample has 12,000 or so distinct CDR3 sequences; 45% to 55% are singletons. The sample comes from a study of breast tumors, draining lymph nodes, adjacent tissues. This TCR derives from a female donor with breast cancer. Some clones in this sample may be carry-over from other donors' samples. This chain links TRBV15 with TRBJ1-3; D unresolved. Sequenced: tumor-adjacent breast tissue. The CDR3 DNA reads TGTGCCACCAGCAGAGTGCCTTCAAACACCATATATTTT. Translated, it gives CATSRVPSNTIYF.